The T cell receptor beta chain described here comes from a study of CD8+ T cells in alopecia areata. Alopecia areata patients provided lesional scalp punch biopsies and peripheral blood. V gave up 1 base and J gave up 0 bases, with 9 bases separating them. This CDR3 is built from 15 residues. Germline CDR1 MGHRA, CDR2 YSYEKL. General study results and limits: Between patients, shared TCR sequences were less clear than in mice. This was possibly due in part to HLA diversity in the patient population.

Remarks on this clone: Its antigen is still unknown.

Sequencing templates came from extracted RNA that was reverse transcribed into cDNA. Assay used: immunoSEQ multiplex PCR; TCRdb lists only in-frame clones, some missing. The sample has 34,000 or so clones, 45% to 60% seen once. The origin of this receptor is a human donor with alopecia areata. The rearrangement joins TRBV4-1 to TRBJ1-1; D not certain. The sequencing input was NKG2D-high CD8+ T cells sorted from blood. The CDR3: CASSQATTMNTEAFF. CDR3 DNA sequence: TGCGCCAGCAGCCAAGCAACGACAATGAACACTGAAGCTTTCTTT.